This T cell receptor (beta chain) comes out of a study of blood T cell repertoires in COVID-19. Clones were read by immunoSEQ multiplex PCR, and TCRdb kept only the in-frame ones, dropping some. The table records a few hundred thousand clones, 84% of them present only once. V shed 6 bases and J shed 2 bases, with 27 bases lying between them. This CDR3 is 19 amino acids long. CDR1 and CDR2 from the germline V gene are MNHEY and SMNVEV (reference sequence). This clone was seen only once. This TCR derives from a woman aged 40 to 50 who had recovered from COVID-19. The chain uses TRBV27 and TRBJ2-3; D is possibly TRBD1 (6 bases). Sequenced: peripheral blood. CDR3 DNA: TGTGCCAGCAGCGGGATGACCTTCGGGACACCACCTTTCACAGATACGCAGTATTTT. Translating it yields CASSGMTFGTPPFTDTQYF.